This T cell receptor beta chain derives from a study of CD4 T cells in relation to SARS-CoV-2 and coronaviruses. Across the study: TCR beta CDR3s were sequenced after 10-day antigen culture of PBMCs. The negative reference was HIV-1 Nef peptide pool or peptide-free culture.

Points on this clone: Its antigen is currently unknown.

Unexposed donor CD4+ T cells date from about 2011-2018, before the COVID-19 pandemic. CD4+ T cells were isolated from the cells after around 11 days of culture. TCRdb's copy holds only in-frame clones and misses some; the assay was immunoSEQ multiplex PCR. Among around 25,000 clones listed, less than 85% were seen once. This CDR3 is 16 amino acids long. Germline V gene sequence: CDR1 SGHRS, CDR2 YFSETQ. V was cut by 0 bases and J by 3 bases, with 13 bases left in between. This clonotype was obtained from a human donor in good health. The chain combines TRBV5-1 with TRBJ1-3; D is ambiguous. What was sequenced was CD4+ T cells from PBMCs, cultured in vitro. CDR3 nucleotide sequence: TGCGCCAGCAGCTTGGCTCAAGGGAGGAATGGAAACACCATATATTTT. This gives the protein CASSLAQGRNGNTIYF.